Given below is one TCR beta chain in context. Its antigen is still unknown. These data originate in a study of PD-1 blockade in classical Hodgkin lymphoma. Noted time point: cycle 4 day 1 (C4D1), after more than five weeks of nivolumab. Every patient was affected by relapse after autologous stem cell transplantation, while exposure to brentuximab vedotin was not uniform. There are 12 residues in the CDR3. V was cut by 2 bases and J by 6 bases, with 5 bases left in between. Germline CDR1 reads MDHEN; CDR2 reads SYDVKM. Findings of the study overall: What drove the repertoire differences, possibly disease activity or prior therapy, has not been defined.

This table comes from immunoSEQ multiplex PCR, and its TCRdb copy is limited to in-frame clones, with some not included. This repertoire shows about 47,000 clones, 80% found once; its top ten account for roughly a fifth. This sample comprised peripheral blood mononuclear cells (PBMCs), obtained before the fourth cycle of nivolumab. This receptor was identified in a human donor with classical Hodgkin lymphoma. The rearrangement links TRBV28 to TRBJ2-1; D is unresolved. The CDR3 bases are TGTGCCAGCAGTTTAAACGTCAATGAGCAGTTCTTC. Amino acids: CASSLNVNEQFF. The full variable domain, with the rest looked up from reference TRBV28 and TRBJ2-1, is DVKVTQSSRYLVKRTGEKVFLECVQDMDHENMFWYRQDPGLGLRLIYFSYDVKMKEKGDIPEGYSVSREKKERFSLILESASTNQTSMYLCASSLNVNEQFFGPGTRLTVL.